The 9 T cell receptor beta chains below come from one sample, sequenced in a study of PD-1 blockade in mismatch repair-deficient tumors. Measured with immunoSEQ multiplex PCR; TCRdb has only the in-frame clones, and not every one. The sample has about 68,000 clones; 60% to 80% are singletons. The source was peripheral blood, collected 2 weeks after starting pembrolizumab. The receptors stem from an adult with mismatch repair-deficient cancer.

V and J are TRBV6-5 and TRBJ1-1, with D tentatively TRBD1 (5 bases). In germline, CDR1 is MNHEY, CDR2 SVGAGI. The CDR3 is made up of 12 amino acids. V shed 5 bases and J shed 1 base, with 5 bases lying between them. Written as DNA, the CDR3 is TGTGCCAGCAGTACAGGGAACACTGAAGCTTTCTTT. Translated, it gives CASSTGNTEAFF.

This chain links TRBV7-9 with TRBJ1-2; D is possibly TRBD1 (6 bases). Trimming shortened V by 5 bases and J by 2 bases, and 15 bases separated the two germline ends. Germline CDR1 reads SEHNR; CDR2 reads FQNEAQ (reference sequence). This CDR3 is built from 15 residues. CDR3 in amino acids: CASSPTDRLNYGYTF. CDR3 coding DNA: TGTGCCAGCAGCCCGACGGACAGACTAAACTATGGCTACACCTTC.

Notes on this clone: A read error is likely here: a far larger clone is one base away. Other DNA variants within this sample encode the same CDR3. The chain carries TRBV5-4 and TRBJ1-2; D remains unclear. The CDR3 consists of 16 residues. The germline gives CDR1 SGHNT, CDR2 YYREEE (reference sequence). With 4 bases removed from V and 0 bases from J, the gap between germline ends came to 16 bases. CDR3 nucleotide sequence: TGTGCCAGCAGCCAAGATGAAGAATCTCCTAACTATGGCTACACCTTC. Its protein product is CASSQDEESPNYGYTF.

The chain recombines TRBV5-4 with TRBJ2-3; D may be TRBD1 or TRBD2 (5 bases each). The germline V gene has CDR1 SGHNT and CDR2 YYREEE (reference sequence). Trimming removed 6 bases from V and 6 bases from J, with 23 bases in between. This CDR3 contains 16 residues. The chain's CDR3 is CASTSGRDQRADTQYF. CDR3 bases: TGTGCCAGCACCTCAGGCAGGGACCAGCGAGCCGATACGCAGTATTTT.

The chain is built from TRBV2 and TRBJ2-1, with 11 nucleotides matching TRBD2. V gave up 11 bases and J gave up 5 bases; unmatched junction bases: 5. This CDR3 has 13 amino acids. Germline V lookup: CDR1 SNHLY, CDR2 FYNNEI. In nucleotides, the CDR3 is TGTGCCGGGGGGACTAGCGGAGACAATGAGCAGTTCTTC. This translates into CAGGTSGDNEQFF.

The J gene is TRBJ2-3, the V gene TRBV4-1; 7 positions match TRBD2. V lost 5 bases and J lost 0; bases outside the gene matches: 2. Germline V gene sequence: CDR1 MGHRA, CDR2 YSYEKL. The CDR3 loop spans 14 amino acids. The CDR3 DNA sequence: TGCGCCAGCAGCTGGCGGGAGAGCACAGATACGCAGTATTTT. It encodes CASSWRESTDTQYF.

This clone was seen a few times. The CDR3: CASSLFPAGEQYF. The CDR3 region has the DNA TGCGCCAGCAGCTTGTTCCCGGCGGGGGAGCAGTACTTC. The chain joins TRBV5-1 to TRBJ2-7; D is perhaps TRBD2 (6 bases). Trimming stripped 1 base from V and 7 bases from J, with 12 bases between. This CDR3 region has 13 residues. The germline V gene encodes CDR1 SGHRS and CDR2 YFSETQ.

Only one count was recorded for this clone. The V gene is TRBV10-3, the J gene TRBJ2-3; possibly TRBD2 for D (6 bases). The germline V gene has CDR1 ENHRY and CDR2 SYGVKD. This CDR3 contains 12 residues. The V end was cut by 11 bases, the J end by 1 base, with 10 bases between. The CDR3 here is CAVSSGTDTQYF. CDR3 sequence (DNA): TGTGCCGTATCTAGCGGCACAGATACGCAGTATTTT.

J is TRBJ2-3 and V is TRBV7-9, with D possibly TRBD1 on 5 matching bases. The CDR3 totals 13 residues. Germline-derived CDR1 and CDR2 are SEHNR and FQNEAQ (reference sequence). V shed 4 bases and J shed 4 bases, with 9 bases lying between them. As DNA, the CDR3 is TGTGCCAGCAGCTCCCAGACAGCAGATACGCAGTATTTT. Translated: CASSSQTADTQYF.